The next 7 T cell receptor beta chains were all read from a single sample in a study of T cells in Graves' hyperthyroidism and ophthalmopathy. The source material, RNA transcripts, was used to amplify TCR beta CDR3 regions. When the TCR CDR3 underwent first-round RT-PCR, the HTBI primer set was used. TCRdb reprocessed the multiplex PCR reads with MiXCR, giving one entry per CDR3 protein. This table holds about 400,000 distinct CDR3 sequences, 13% found once. Sequenced sample: blood. Receptor source: a woman aged 18-35 years with Graves' hyperthyroidism.

This clonotype was seen many times. The chain is built from TRBV6-1 and TRBJ2-7; 9 bases are a match to TRBD1. This CDR3 is built from 15 residues. Germline values: CDR1 MNHNS, CDR2 SASEGT. V lost 5 bases and J lost 6; bases outside the gene matches: 11. CDR3 bases: TGTGCCAGCAGTCCCGTGACAGGGGGATTTAGCGAGCAGTACTTC. Amino acid sequence: CASSPVTGGFSEQYF.

This clonotype was detected many times. At one of its ends the junction is not consistent with the germline gene, which may arise from a read error. As DNA, the CDR3 is TGCAGTGCTCGAGATGTTCCAGGAGGGACGGATGAGCAGTTCTTC. This sequence encodes CSARDVPGGTDEQFF. The chain is built from TRBV20-1 and TRBJ2-1; perhaps TRBD2 as D (6 bases). CDR1 is DFQATT and CDR2 is SNEGSKA in the germline V gene (reference sequence). The CDR3 runs 15 residues.

This clonotype was observed at least ten times. V and J are TRBV7-9 and TRBJ2-5; D could derive from TRBD1 or TRBD2 (7 bases each). Germline-derived CDR1 and CDR2 are SEHNR and FQNEAQ (reference sequence). The CDR3 runs 16 residues. Between the trimmed V and J ends, which lost 5 bases and 5 bases, there was a span of 21 bases. CDR3 sequence (DNA): TGTGCCAGCAGCAATGGGGACAGACTCGGGGGGGAGACCCAGTACTTC. Translation: CASSNGDRLGGETQYF.

The chain links TRBV12-3 or TRBV12-4 to TRBJ2-2, with D possibly TRBD1 on 6 matching bases. The V gene lost 7 bases and the J gene lost 5 bases, with 11 bases spanning the gap. The length of the CDR3 is 13 residues. The CDR3 sequence: CASTPGVTGELFF. The CDR3 nucleotides are TGTGCCAGCACCCCAGGGGTTACCGGGGAGCTGTTTTTT.

This clonotype was seen many times. The chain recombines TRBV2 with TRBJ1-2; no clear D gene. The CDR3 extends over 13 amino acids. Germline V gene sequence: CDR1 SNHLY, CDR2 FYNNEI. V lost 1 base and J lost 2, with 5 bases in between. The CDR3, as DNA: TGTGCCAGCAGTGAAGAACAGAACTATGGCTACACCTTC. This gives the protein CASSEEQNYGYTF.

The V gene is TRBV11-2, the J gene TRBJ2-1; 11 bases match TRBD2. CDR1 is SGHAT and CDR2 is FQNNGV in the germline V gene. With V trimmed by 4 bases and J by 3 bases, 5 bases remained unmatched. The CDR3 has 16 residues. CDR3 coding DNA: TGTGCCAGCAGCTCGGGACTAGCGGCCGGCTACAATGAGCAGTTCTTC. Residues: CASSSGLAAGYNEQFF.

Ten or more counts support this clonotype. This rearrangement joins TRBV30 to TRBJ2-1; D not resolved. CDR3 length: 11 residues. Germline CDR1 is GTSNPN and CDR2 is SVGIG (reference sequence). V lost 2 bases to trimming and J lost 6 bases, with 5 bases between them. CDR3 DNA sequence: TGTGCCTGGAGTTTAACCAATGAGCAGTTCTTC. Its protein is CAWSLTNEQFF.